This T cell receptor beta chain was identified during a study of early T cells in non-severe SARS-CoV-2 infection. Study-level findings and limits: Clonotype matching in VDJdb favored anti-spike CD8 responses and did not capture private and CD4 specificities.

This clonotype has just a few counts. Its antigen is unidentified. TCRdb processed the 5' RACE reads anew with MiXCR; each CDR3 protein has one entry. The repertoire holds tens of thousands of distinct CDR3 sequences, under 7.5% seen once, with around 21% in the top ten. The CDR3 is made up of 15 amino acids. Germline CDR1 reads GTSNPN; CDR2 reads SVGIG (reference sequence). J gave up 2 bases and V 8 bases, and 8 bases lay outside the gene matches. The sequence came from an adult who was a healthcare worker with PCR-confirmed SARS-CoV-2 infection or an uninfected control (not recorded which). The material was whole blood, obtained at baseline. J is TRBJ1-4 and V is TRBV30; TRBD1 matches 10 bases. The CDR3 loop reads CARGQGRSTNEKLFF. The CDR3 DNA reads as TGTGCCCGGGGACAGGGGAGATCCACTAATGAAAAACTGTTTTTT. The variable domain in full, with the rest retrieved from reference TRBV30 and TRBJ1-4, is SQTIHQWPATLVQPVGSPLSLECTVEGTSNPNLYWYRQAAGRGLQLLFYSVGIGQISSEVPQNLSASRPQDRQFILSSKKLLLSDSGFYLCARGQGRSTNEKLFFGSGTQLSVL.